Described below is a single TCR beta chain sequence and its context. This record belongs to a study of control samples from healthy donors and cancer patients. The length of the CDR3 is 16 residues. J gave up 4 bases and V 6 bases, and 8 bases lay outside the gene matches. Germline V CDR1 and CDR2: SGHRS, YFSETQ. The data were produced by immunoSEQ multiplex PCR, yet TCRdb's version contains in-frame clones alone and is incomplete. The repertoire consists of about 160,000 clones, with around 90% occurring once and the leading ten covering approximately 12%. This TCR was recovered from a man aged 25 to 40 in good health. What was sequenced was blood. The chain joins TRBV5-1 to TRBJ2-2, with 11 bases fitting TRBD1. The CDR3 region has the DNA TGCGCCAGCACCACCCCGGGGACAGGGGGCACCGGGGAGCTGTTTTTT. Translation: CASTTPGTGGTGELFF.